Reported below is one T cell receptor beta chain. The antigen this receptor binds is unknown. No qualities accompany the bases; no much larger clone lies one base away. Per the publication, the treatment or condition label means: in vitro stimulation with specific CMV peptide epitopes to enrich CMV-specific T cells. The data originate from a study of T cell repertoires in cytomegalovirus infection (dated by TCRdb to the late 2010s). General notes on the study: Recently identified HLA-C-restricted CMV epitopes, whose presentation resists viral immunomodulation, were targeted by peptide stimulations together with well-studied HLA-B-restricted epitopes. Donor HLA type was relevant to the analysis, because carriage of CMV infection together with the matching HLA type was indicated by public TCR beta signatures.

Instrument used: Illumina HiSeq 1500. Using fastp trimming at Q25 and MiXCR clonotype assembly, TCRdb reanalyzed the public sequencing data and kept in-frame beta chains. Merged by CDR3 protein, the rows form single entries marked with the most common genes and DNA. The sample records around 500,000 distinct CDR3 sequences, more than 40% of which are singletons. 43% of the sample comes from the top ten. Study-wide findings and limitations: The ex vivo response was dominated by HLA-C-restricted CMV-specific TCR beta clonotypes, which also provided the single most frequent clonotype in two of eight donors. In both this cohort and an independent cohort of 352 donors, the cumulative frequency of public TCR beta family members distinguished carriers of CMV infection plus the relevant HLA type.

The V and J ends are trimmed by 8 bases and 9 bases, leaving 11 bases between them. The CDR3 runs 12 amino acids, cysteine and phenylalanine included. Only the CDR3 DNA stays, 36 bases, in frame from base 1. The germline V gene specifies MNHEY as CDR1 and SVGEGT as CDR2. This sample comprised cultured PBMCs, obtained from culture after CMV antigen stimulation. The chain was built from TRBV6-2 or TRBV6-3 and TRBJ1-6; the D gene cannot be named for sure. This sequence originates from a human donor in good health (CMV status not recorded). Some clones in this sample may be carry-over from other donors' samples. The CDR3 region has the sequence CASASRVSPLHF. DNA sequence: TGTGCCAGCGCATCCCGGGTTTCACCCCTCCACTTT.